The 25 T cell receptor beta chains presented below share a single source sample, sequenced in a study of control samples from healthy donors and cancer patients. The repertoire was sequenced with immunoSEQ multiplex PCR; TCRdb's copy has only in-frame clones and lacks some. The data hold approximately 72,000 clones, with around nine tenths observed a single time. Sequencing used blood. The origin of the receptors is a man aged 50 or older in good health.

J is TRBJ1-1 and V is TRBV6-5; TRBD1 might be the D (6 bases). Germline lookup yields CDR1 MNHEY and CDR2 SVGAGI. The V end was cut by 8 bases, the J end by 0 bases, with 10 bases between. This CDR3 is 13 amino acids long. The CDR3 reads CASRDKVNTEAFF. CDR3 in DNA: TGTGCCAGCCGGGACAAAGTGAACACTGAAGCTTTCTTT.

The chain couples TRBV11-3 to TRBJ1-1; no definite D call. This CDR3 comprises 13 residues. V was cut by 2 bases and J by 4 bases, with 8 bases left in between. Per the germline V gene, CDR1 is SGHNT and CDR2 is YENEEA. CDR3 nucleotide sequence: TGTGCCAGCAGCTTAACTTCCGGCACTGAAGCTTTCTTT. Protein sequence: CASSLTSGTEAFF.

The V call is TRBV14, the J call TRBJ1-6, with 8 bases fitting TRBD1. CDR3 size: 14 residues. Germline lookup yields CDR1 SGHDN and CDR2 FVKESK. V dropped 8 bases and J dropped 7; count of bases not matched to a gene: 7. The CDR3 DNA is TGTGCCAGCGGAGACAGGGGCTTCAATTCACCCCTCCACTTT. Translating it yields CASGDRGFNSPLHF.

V is TRBV6-5 and J is TRBJ1-3, with D possibly matching TRBD1 (5 bases). Between the trimmed V and J ends, which lost 8 bases and 7 bases, there was a span of 9 bases. Germline-derived CDR1 and CDR2 are MNHEY and SVGAGI. This CDR3 has 11 residues. The CDR3 sequence is CASRWGNTIYF. In DNA, the CDR3 is TGTGCCAGCCGCTGGGGCAACACCATATATTTT.

V and J are TRBV27 and TRBJ2-7, with TRBD1 identical over 7 bases. V shed 5 bases and J 4 bases; nucleotides not matched to a gene: 5. The length of the CDR3 is 13 residues. Germline V gene sequence: CDR1 MNHEY, CDR2 SMNVEV (reference sequence). In nucleotides, the CDR3 is TGTGCCAGCAGTGTGACAGGGCCGTACGAGCAGTACTTC. Translated, it gives CASSVTGPYEQYF.

The chain recombines TRBV11-2 with TRBJ2-1; TRBD2 is a possible D gene (5 bases). In germline, CDR1 is SGHAT, CDR2 FQNNGV. Trimming cost V 5 bases and J 8 bases, with 16 bases left between them. The CDR3 extends over 14 amino acids. The CDR3 is CASSSDYQTDEQFF. In nucleotides, the CDR3 is TGTGCCAGCAGCAGCGACTATCAAACGGATGAGCAGTTCTTC. The variable domain in full, with the rest retrieved from reference TRBV11-2 and TRBJ2-1, is EAGVAQSPRYKIIEKRQSVAFWCNPISGHATLYWYQQILGQGPKLLIQFQNNGVVDDSQLPKDRFSAERLKGVDSTLKIQPAKLEDSAVYLCASSSDYQTDEQFFGPGTRLTVL.

V and J are TRBV6-5 and TRBJ2-3, with D possibly being TRBD2 (6 bases). Germline V CDR1 and CDR2: MNHEY, SVGAGI. V lost 4 bases and J 5 bases, leaving 13 bases between the germline ends. The CDR3 spans 14 residues. DNA for the CDR3: TGTGCCAGCAGTTTGGGACTGTCTGGAGATACGCAGTATTTT. As protein: CASSLGLSGDTQYF.

This clone was counted a single time. The chain uses TRBV6-6 and TRBJ2-2; D gene uncertain. The CDR3 covers 14 residues. Germline CDR1 and CDR2: MNHNY and SVGAGI (reference sequence). The V end lost 7 bases, the J end lost 6 bases, and 15 bases lay between the germline ends. The CDR3 here is CASMQVVLAGELFF. In DNA, the CDR3 is TGTGCCAGCATGCAGGTGGTCTTGGCCGGGGAGCTGTTTTTT.

The gene calls are TRBV29-1 and TRBJ2-1, with 11 bases that match TRBD1. Per germline, CDR1 SQVTM and CDR2 ANQGSEA. Germline trimming cut 8 bases from V and 12 bases from J; bases unmatched to any gene: 9. This CDR3 region has 12 residues. The CDR3 coding sequence is TGCAGCATGGGACAGGGGGATGGATGGCAGTTCTTC. Translating gives CSMGQGDGWQFF.

This clone was seen once. The chain joins TRBV29-1 to TRBJ1-2; D gene uncertain. CDR3 length: 13 amino acids. In germline, CDR1 is SQVTM, CDR2 ANQGSEA. Trimming left V 7 bases short and J 2 bases short, with 14 bases between. The CDR3 spells CSAVGGSNYGYTF. The DNA of the CDR3 is TGCAGCGCTGTTGGAGGGAGCAACTATGGCTACACCTTC. The whole variable domain, filled in from reference TRBV29-1 and TRBJ1-2, reads SAVISQKPSRDICQRGTSLTIQCQVDSQVTMMFWYRQQPGQSLTLIATANQGSEATYESGFVIDKFPISRPNLTFSTLTVSNMSPEDSSIYLCSAVGGSNYGYTFGSGTRLTVV.

This chain links TRBV3-1 (or the pseudogene TRBV3-2) with TRBJ2-3; no clear D gene. Germline CDR1 and CDR2: LGHDT and YNNKEL (reference sequence). The CDR3 has 12 residues. Trimming stripped 4 bases from V and 4 bases from J, with 6 bases between. The CDR3, as DNA: TGTGCCAGCAGCCCTTTTCCAGATACGCAGTATTTT. Amino acid sequence: CASSPFPDTQYF.

This sequence joins TRBV9 and TRBJ2-7; D might be TRBD1 (6 bases). The CDR3 is made up of 16 amino acids. The ends were cut back, 4 bases at V and 0 bases at J, with 17 bases in the middle. Germline CDR1 SGDLS, CDR2 YYNGEE. This CDR3 is CASSPGGGESSYEQYF. The DNA for the CDR3 is TGTGCCAGCAGCCCTGGGGGCGGCGAGAGCTCCTACGAGCAGTACTTC.

This chain links TRBV5-4 with TRBJ1-1, with a tentative D call TRBD1 (6 bases). This CDR3 has 14 residues. CDR1 is SGHNT, CDR2 YYREEE, per germline (reference sequence). V dropped 5 bases and J dropped 7 bases, with 18 bases sitting between them. The CDR3: CASRKGGGLGEAFF. DNA of the CDR3: TGTGCCAGCAGGAAGGGGGGAGGGCTGGGTGAAGCTTTCTTT.

The chain uses TRBV7-7 and TRBJ2-1; 12 nucleotides line up with TRBD1. Germline trimming cut 3 bases from V and 9 bases from J; bases unmatched to any gene: 3. The CDR3 covers 14 residues. From germline, CDR1 is SSHAT and CDR2 FNYEAQ (reference sequence). The CDR3 protein is CASSFGTGGGEQFF. The CDR3 coding sequence is TGTGCCAGCAGCTTCGGGACAGGGGGCGGTGAGCAGTTCTTC. Full variable domain (rest looked up from reference TRBV7-7 and TRBJ2-1): GAGVSQSPRYKVTKRGQDVTLRCDPISSHATLYWYQQALGQGPEFLTYFNYEAQPDKSGLPSDRFSAERPEGSISTLTIQRTEQRDSAMYRCASSFGTGGGEQFFGPGTRLTVL.

This clone was counted once. The chain carries TRBV19 and TRBJ2-7; D remains ambiguous. There are 13 residues in the CDR3. V was pared by 5 bases and J by 2 bases, with 10 bases between. Per the germline V gene, CDR1 is LNHDA and CDR2 is SQIVND (reference sequence). CDR3 nucleotide sequence: TGTGCCAGTAGTCTACGACAAACCTACGAGCAGTACTTC. Its translation is CASSLRQTYEQYF.

V is TRBV10-1 and J is TRBJ2-2; 9 bases fit TRBD1. J was trimmed by 4 bases and V by 5 bases; bases with no gene match: 11. CDR1 and CDR2 (germline): WNHNN, SYGVQD (reference sequence). The CDR3 spans 17 residues. The CDR3 region has the DNA TGCGCCAGCAGTTATACCGGGACAGGGCGACTCACCGGGGAGCTGTTTTTT. Its translation: CASSYTGTGRLTGELFF.

The V gene is TRBV25-1, the J gene TRBJ2-2; D call uncertain. Trimming pared 1 base from V and 5 bases from J, leaving 11 bases between. CDR1 MGHDK and CDR2 SYGVNS come from the germline V gene. The CDR3 is 15 residues long. For the CDR3, the DNA is TGTGCCAGCAGTGAATCCTGGACCGGGACCGGGGAGCTGTTTTTT. Its protein product is CASSESWTGTGELFF.

This clone is a singleton in its sample. The chain couples TRBV7-9 to TRBJ2-2; D not resolved. CDR3 length: 12 amino acids. CDR1 and CDR2 from the germline V gene are SEHNR and FQNEAQ (reference sequence). The V and J ends lost 8 bases and 7 bases respectively, with 11 bases between them. The CDR3 spells CASGQIGGELFF. CDR3 nucleotide sequence: TGTGCCAGCGGGCAGATAGGCGGGGAGCTGTTTTTT.

This chain connects TRBV7-2 to TRBJ2-2; D is possibly TRBD1 or TRBD2 (5 bases each). Per germline, CDR1 SGHTA and CDR2 FQGNSA. CDR3 length equals 13 residues. V shed 11 bases and J shed 3 bases, with 13 bases lying between them. DNA for the CDR3: TGTGCCGGACGGGACCCCTACACCGGGGAGCTGTTTTTT. Translating gives CAGRDPYTGELFF.

The chain uses TRBV5-3 and TRBJ1-2; 9 bases are shared with TRBD1. TRBV5-3 is an ORF; its function is uncertain. The V gene end was trimmed by 4 bases and the J gene end by 4 bases; junction bases not matched to a gene: 14. The CDR3 is 17 amino acids. The CDR3 DNA reads as TGTGCCAGAAGCCGGGACAGGGCATTTACGGATTTCTATGGCTACACCTTC. Translating gives CARSRDRAFTDFYGYTF.

This chain joins TRBV9 and TRBJ2-1; 9 bases agree with TRBD1. Trimming took 1 base from V and 4 from J; bases not matched to a gene: 12. The CDR3 length is 18 residues. Germline V lookup: CDR1 SGDLS, CDR2 YYNGEE. The CDR3 spells CASSVYLVGGQGYNEQFF. CDR3 sequence (DNA): TGTGCCAGCAGCGTATACCTCGTAGGGGGACAGGGTTACAATGAGCAGTTCTTC.

V is TRBV3-1 (or the pseudogene TRBV3-2) and J is TRBJ1-5; 9 nucleotides match TRBD1. V shed 3 bases and J 5 bases; nucleotides not matched to a gene: 11. Germline lookup yields CDR1 LGHDT and CDR2 YNNKEL (reference sequence). This CDR3 comprises 17 residues. CDR3 nucleotides: TGTGCCAGCAGCCAGGACACGATGACAGGGGGTGATCAGCCCCAGCATTTT. Translation: CASSQDTMTGGDQPQHF.

The chain has TRBV3-1 (or the pseudogene TRBV3-2) and TRBJ1-1; D unresolved. The CDR3 totals 12 residues. Trimming took 4 bases from V and 6 from J, leaving 9 bases between them. Germline assignment: CDR1 LGHDT and CDR2 YNNKEL (reference sequence). CDR3 DNA: TGTGCCAGCAGCCGGCTGGAAGCTGAAGCTTTCTTT. Its translation is CASSRLEAEAFF.

The V and J genes are TRBV6-5 and TRBJ2-1; 8 positions match TRBD2. V dropped 4 bases and J dropped 4; count of bases not matched to a gene: 6. Germline CDR1 MNHEY, CDR2 SVGAGI. The CDR3 consists of 15 residues. The CDR3 nucleotides read TGTGCCAGCAGTTCCTTAGCGGGACCTTACAATGAGCAGTTCTTC. The encoded protein is CASSSLAGPYNEQFF.

J is TRBJ1-2 and V is TRBV2; tentative D call: TRBD1 (5 bases). Germline V lookup: CDR1 SNHLY, CDR2 FYNNEI. CDR3 length equals 15 residues. Trimming cost V 7 bases and J 4 bases, with 19 bases left between them. CDR3 DNA sequence: TGTGCCAGCAACGTGGACACACCGAGAGGCTATGGCTACACCTTC. Protein product: CASNVDTPRGYGYTF.